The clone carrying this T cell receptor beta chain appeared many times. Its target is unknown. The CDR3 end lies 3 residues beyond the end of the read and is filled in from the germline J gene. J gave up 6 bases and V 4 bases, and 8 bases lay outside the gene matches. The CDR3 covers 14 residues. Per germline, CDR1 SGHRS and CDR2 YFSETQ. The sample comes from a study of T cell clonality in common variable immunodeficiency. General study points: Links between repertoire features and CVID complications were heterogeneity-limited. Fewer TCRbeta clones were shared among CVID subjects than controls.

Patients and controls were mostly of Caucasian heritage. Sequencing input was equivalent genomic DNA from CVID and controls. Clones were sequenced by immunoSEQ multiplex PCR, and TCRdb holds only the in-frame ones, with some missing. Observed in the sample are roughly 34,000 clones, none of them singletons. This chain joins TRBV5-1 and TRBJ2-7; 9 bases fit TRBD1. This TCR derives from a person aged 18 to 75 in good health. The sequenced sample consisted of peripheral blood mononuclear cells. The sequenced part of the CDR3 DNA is TGCGCCAGCAGCCCGGGGGACAGGGCACCCGAG. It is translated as CASSPGDRAPE. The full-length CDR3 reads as CASSPGDRAPEQYF.